The 12 T cell receptor beta chains in this list originate from one sample, sequenced in a study of blood T cell repertoires in COVID-19. Sequencing was performed with immunoSEQ multiplex PCR; in TCRdb, only in-frame clones are kept and a portion is missing. The table lists 40,000 to 45,000 clones, roughly nine tenths of them singletons. The sample taken for sequencing was peripheral blood. These receptors were collected from a human donor in a cohort sampled during active COVID-19.

This clone has just a few counts. The chain couples TRBV2 to TRBJ2-7, with 9 bases aligning to TRBD2. The V gene end was trimmed by 6 bases and the J gene end by 2 bases; junction bases not matched to a gene: 5. The CDR3 extends over 14 amino acids. Germline CDR1 reads SNHLY; CDR2 reads FYNNEI. This CDR3 is CASSPTSGAYEQYF. In nucleotides, the CDR3 is TGTGCCAGCAGCCCGACTAGCGGAGCCTACGAGCAGTACTTC.

V usage is TRBV5-1 and J usage is TRBJ2-7; D possibly corresponds to TRBD2 (5 bases). CDR1 and CDR2 from the germline V gene are SGHRS and YFSETQ. This CDR3 is built from 13 residues. The V and J ends lost 0 bases and 3 bases respectively, with 7 bases between them. CDR3 DNA sequence: TGCGCCAGCAGCTTGGGAGGGAACTACGAGCAGTACTTC. Protein product: CASSLGGNYEQYF.

This clone was counted once. This chain connects TRBV7-9 to TRBJ2-1; tentatively, D is TRBD2 (6 bases). Germline CDR1 SEHNR, CDR2 FQNEAQ (reference sequence). The ends were cut back, 5 bases at V and 2 bases at J, with 16 bases in the middle. The CDR3 is made up of 16 amino acids. CDR3 sequence reads: CASSGSGAGPYNEQFF. In nucleotides, the CDR3 is TGTGCCAGCAGCGGAAGTGGTGCGGGGCCCTACAATGAGCAGTTCTTC.

V is TRBV10-3 and J is TRBJ1-1; tentatively, D is TRBD1 (6 bases). This CDR3 contains 17 residues. CDR1 is ENHRY, CDR2 SYGVKD, per germline. V dropped 0 bases and J dropped 4 bases, with 18 bases sitting between them. As DNA, the CDR3 is TGTGCCATCAGTGAGTCGCGGGGGGCCGTGGGGAGCACTGAAGCTTTCTTT. It specifies CAISESRGAVGSTEAFF.

The V and J genes are TRBV5-1 and TRBJ2-7; 7 bases fit TRBD1. The trim removed 4 bases at V and 3 bases at J, leaving 10 bases unmatched. In germline, CDR1 is SGHRS, CDR2 YFSETQ. This CDR3 region has 15 residues. CDR3 DNA: TGCGCCAGCAGCCCATACGGGACAGCCCTCTACGAGCAGTACTTC. Its translation: CASSPYGTALYEQYF.

The rearrangement uses TRBV29-1 and TRBJ2-3, with D tentatively TRBD1 (6 bases). The V end was cut by 6 bases, the J end by 1 base, with 23 bases between. The CDR3 has 17 amino acids. Germline lookup yields CDR1 SQVTM and CDR2 ANQGSEA. The DNA for the CDR3 is TGCAGCGTCGCATTGTCCGTACAGGGTAGCGGCACAGATACGCAGTATTTT. Encoded protein: CSVALSVQGSGTDTQYF.

The chain joins TRBV20-1 to TRBJ1-2; 9 nucleotides match TRBD1. From germline, CDR1 is DFQATT and CDR2 SNEGSKA (reference sequence). Trimming removed 3 bases from V and 6 bases from J; junction bases left unmatched: 5. This CDR3 comprises 13 residues. CDR3 sequence (DNA): TGCAGTGCTAGTAAGGGACAGGGCGATGGCTACACCTTC. Amino acid sequence: CSASKGQGDGYTF.

The chain combines TRBV7-9 with TRBJ2-5; D may be TRBD2 (5 bases). Germline-derived CDR1 and CDR2 are SEHNR and FQNEAQ (reference sequence). This CDR3 region has 13 residues. V gave up 4 bases and J gave up 4 bases, with 10 bases separating them. The CDR3 coding sequence is TGTGCCAGCAGCTCCAGCGGTGCAGAGACCCAGTACTTC. Its protein product is CASSSSGAETQYF.

The chain carries TRBV3-1 (or the pseudogene TRBV3-2) and TRBJ1-5; TRBD1 matches at 7 bases. Unmatched junction bases numbered 9, after V lost 0 bases and J lost 10 bases. The CDR3 has 15 residues. Looked up from germline, CDR1 is LGHDT and CDR2 is YNNKEL (reference sequence). CDR3 DNA sequence: TGTGCCAGCAGCCAAGATTTTGGACAGGCGTTTCCCCAGCATTTT. This codes for CASSQDFGQAFPQHF.

The rearrangement joins TRBV6-5 to TRBJ2-1; 9 bases align to TRBD2. The CDR3 length is 15 residues. J gave up 6 bases and V 2 bases, and 5 bases lay outside the gene matches. The germline V gene has CDR1 MNHEY and CDR2 SVGAGI. CDR3 residues: CASSYVAGVTNEQFF. In DNA, the CDR3 is TGTGCCAGCAGTTACGTAGCGGGAGTGACCAATGAGCAGTTCTTC.

Of note for this clone: Germline is not matched at one junction end, which may reflect a read error. The genes are TRBV9 and TRBJ2-1, with D uncertain. The CDR3 runs to 14 residues. Germline V gene lookup returns CDR1 SGDLS and CDR2 YYNGEE. CDR3 DNA sequence: TGTGCCAGCAGCCCGAGCGACTCCTACAATGGGCAGTTCTTC. Protein product: CASSPSDSYNGQFF.

This chain links TRBV19 with TRBJ1-2; weak D call: TRBD1 (5 bases). Trimming shortened V by 6 bases and J by 3 bases, and 23 bases separated the two germline ends. This CDR3 is 17 amino acids long. The germline CDR1 and CDR2 sequences are LNHDA and SQIVND (reference sequence). The CDR3 sequence is CASSPGGWTPFDYGYTF. The CDR3 bases are TGTGCCAGTAGCCCGGGGGGTTGGACCCCATTTGACTATGGCTACACCTTC.